This TCR beta chain comes out of a study of blood T cell repertoires in COVID-19. For the study at large: Researchers got acute and convalescent COVID-19 samples from the United States, Italy and Spain. Nucleic acid was either cDNA or gDNA, and it came from T cells, B-cell-depleted T cells, or PBMCs.

The J segment lost 4 bases and the V segment lost 9 bases, leaving 7 bases of the junction unmatched. Germline V lookup: CDR1 LNHDA, CDR2 SQIVND (reference sequence). The CDR3 runs to 13 residues. Authors' processing steps: Estimation of nucleated cell counts relied on the amplification of reference gene primers. This table comes from immunoSEQ multiplex PCR, and its TCRdb copy is limited to in-frame clones, with some not included. V and J calls and clone size follow that table, whereas D and trimming were derived from the DNA. The repertoire holds 45,000 to 65,000 clones, about 80% seen once, with approximately 3.4% in the top ten.

The sequenced sample consisted of peripheral blood. This receptor was taken from a man in his sixties with acute or convalescent COVID-19. The V gene is TRBV19, the J gene TRBJ1-2; TRBD1 matches 8 bases. The CDR3 region has the DNA TGTGCCAGCGGACAGGGATGGGTCTATGGCTACACCTTC. This gives the protein CASGQGWVYGYTF. Looking up the rest from reference TRBV19 and TRBJ1-2 gives the full variable domain: DGGITQSPKYLFRKEGQNVTLSCEQNLNHDAMYWYRQDPGQGLRLIYYSQIVNDFQKGDIAEGYSVSREKKESFPLTVTSAQKNPTAFYLCASGQGWVYGYTFGSGTRLTVV.